This T cell receptor (beta chain) is drawn from a study of T cell repertoires in cytomegalovirus infection. Each CDR3 protein gets one entry after TCRdb re-called the reads with MiXCR. Here the sample spans hundreds of thousands of distinct CDR3 sequences, under 45% being singletons. Concerning this clonotype: What it binds is not known.

The CDR3 extends over 15 amino acids. Trimming removed 2 bases from V and 2 bases from J, with 10 bases in between. CDR1 and CDR2 (germline): MNHEY, SVGAGI. Study-level points and caveats: In two of eight donors, the top clonotype was HLA-C-restricted CMV-specific.

The V gene is TRBV6-5, the J gene TRBJ1-3; TRBD1 might be the D (6 bases). The sequencing used cultured PBMCs, collected from culture after CMV antigen stimulation. The source is a human donor in good health (CMV status not recorded). Some clones in this sample may be carry-over from other donors' samples. The CDR3, as DNA: TGTGCCAGCAGTTACCGGGCAGGGGCTGGAAACACCATATATTTT. Translation: CASSYRAGAGNTIYF.